The present TCR beta chain was sequenced within a study of blood T cell repertoires in COVID-19 (dated by TCRdb to 2019 to 2021). Broadly, across the study: Samples covering the acute and convalescent phases of COVID-19 were provided by collaborators in the United States, Italy and Spain. A de-identified subject ID, COVID-19 status, age in years and sex were almost always included in the sample metadata. The dataset comprised deeply sampled blood TCRbeta repertoires from subjects exposed to, actively infected with, or recovered from COVID-19. The repertoires were released in a freely available public database intended as a resource for research on the immune response to SARS-CoV-2. The material from the prospective study consisted of cDNA or gDNA derived from T cells, B-cell-depleted T cells, or PBMCs. Where available, HLA class I and class II types were taken from metadata supplied by the sample provider and were not determined by assay-based typing. Samples came from the ongoing ImmuneRACE study (first 160 participants) plus 1,254 subjects from 6 global collaborators.

The junction carries 10 bases between V and J, which are trimmed by 1 base and 3 bases respectively. There are 14 amino acids in the CDR3, from cysteine to phenylalanine inclusive. Solely the CDR3 DNA is kept, with 42 bases framed from the first base. CDR1 and CDR2 (SGDLS, YYNGEE) derive from the germline V gene. Comment on this clone: Its binding antigen is unknown. No qualities accompany the bases; no much larger clone lies one base away.

TCRbeta CDR3 regions were amplified from genomic DNA by means of the immunoSEQ Assay, a bias-controlled multiplex PCR. Per the original workflow: Nucleated cell counts per sample were estimated from amplification of reference gene primers within the assay. To quantify the absolute abundance of each unique TCRbeta CDR3 rearrangement, sequence reads were collapsed and filtered. For each sample, productive Simpson clonality was calculated by taking the square root of Simpson's diversity index across productive rearrangements. Here the immuneACCESS table is served through TCRdb, limited to in-frame sequences with V and J called. Missing clones are a known gap in these copies; in checked studies unresolved V genes cover under half, and the rest lacks a known reason. Clone size and V and J calls were adopted from that table, with D and trimming inferred from the DNA. A total of roughly 200,000 clones appear in this sample, roughly 75% of them only once. About 7% of the sample rests with the top ten.

Whole blood was collected in K2EDTA tubes by collaborating institutions according to the institutions' own protocols. For TCRbeta analysis, collaborators shipped samples in one of three forms: frozen whole blood, isolated PBMCs, or DNA extracted from either of those sample types. Findings and caveats that apply to the study as a whole: The amount of clinical and demographic metadata varied by source and participant and was provided uncurated.

The chain is encoded by TRBV9 joined to TRBJ1-2; the D gene remains uncertain. The sequencing input was peripheral blood. This TCR derives from a man in his 70s with active or convalescent COVID-19. The sequence in DNA is TGTGCCAGCAGCGTAATCGCCCAGGACTATGGCTACACCTTC. Translated, it reads CASSVIAQDYGYTF.